This T cell receptor (beta chain) was sequenced during a study of tumor and adjacent non-tumor tissue in lung cancer. Turning to the study itself: The patients, around 11 men and roughly 5 women, were roughly 30 to 80 with stage I to III disease. The study, taken as a whole, reports: Patients with more diverse tumor TCRs had worse survival. TCR diversity was significantly greater in tumor than normal lung tissue. Tumor repertoires had a smaller top 100 clone share than normal lung.

A modified ARM-PCR protocol with three rounds of nested PCR amplified TCRbeta. MiXCR was run by TCRdb on the multiplex PCR reads, yielding one entry per CDR3 protein. This table holds over 110,000 distinct CDR3 sequences, approximately 64% found once. RNA was extracted from bulk tissue without any cell sorting. Worth noting for this clonotype: Antigen: not known. A junction boundary mismatches the germline segment, possibly from a read error.

The CDR3 has 12 residues. Germline V gene data show CDR1 as DFQATT and CDR2 as SNEGSKA (reference sequence). The receptor's source is a man aged 55 to 69 with small cell lung cancer. This sequence joins TRBV20-1 and TRBJ2-7; D unclear. The sequenced material came from lung tumor tissue. The CDR3 bases are TGCAGTGTTAGAGATCTCCTGGGCGAGCAGTACTTC. It encodes CSVRDLLGEQYF.